These T cell receptor beta chains were read from a single sample in a study of control samples from healthy donors and cancer patients. The repertoire was sequenced with immunoSEQ multiplex PCR; TCRdb's copy has only in-frame clones and lacks some. This table holds 120,000 to 150,000 clones, more than 85% found once. Material for sequencing was blood. The source of these receptors is a young man in good health. Both conserved end residues are trimmed from each CDR3. Each record gives: V gene, clone size, J gene, CDR3 length, D gene, CDR3 protein. D genes are given only for firm matches. Some rows have no size entry. The others give once, few or many, or a class for an expanded clone.

>TRBV27|.|TRBJ2-1|11|TRBD2
ASSSTSGSEQF
>TRBV9|.|TRBJ2-3|15|TRBD2
ASSVAEAGVPTDTQY
>TRBV5-1|.|TRBJ1-1|13|.
ASSYRQQPNTEAF
>TRBV9|once|TRBJ1-1|13|TRBD1
ASSPQTGVVTEAF
>TRBV4-2|once|TRBJ1-1|13|.
ASSPLEGRSTEAF
>TRBV19|.|TRBJ1-5|13|.
ASSIDRGGNQPQH
>TRBV9|.|TRBJ2-2|12|.
ASSATGTTGELF
>TRBV11-3|.|TRBJ1-5|12|.
ASSLGGRGQPQH
>TRBV23-1|.|TRBJ1-5|17|TRBD1
ASSQSGQGCSFGNQPQH
>TRBV14|few|TRBJ2-7|11|TRBD1
ASSEGAGAEQY
>TRBV28|once|TRBJ2-2|18|.
ASSLNPRVAGVANTGELF
>TRBV6-5|.|TRBJ2-3|12|.
ASSYWRGTDTQY
>TRBV5-1|.|TRBJ2-2|13|.
ASSNSGLNTGELF
>TRBV9|.|TRBJ2-1|14|TRBD2
ASSVTSGGHYNEQF
>TRBV21-1|.|TRBJ2-7|14|.
ASSKGKGTGAYEQY
>TRBV28|.|TRBJ1-5|15|.
ASSLPLQGYSNQPQH
>TRBV3-1/TRBV3-2|.|TRBJ2-3|14|.
ASSQSTDFRPDTQY
>TRBV7-2|.|TRBJ2-7|12|.
ASSLWGPSYEQY
>TRBV27|.|TRBJ2-7|13|.
ASSLGMGTSYEQY
>TRBV14|.|TRBJ2-3|15|TRBD2
ASSFLALAASTDTQY
>TRBV29-1|.|TRBJ2-3|12|TRBD1
SAGGMSAADTQY
>TRBV7-9|.|TRBJ1-5|12|TRBD1
ASSGQGSNQPQH
>TRBV7-9|.|TRBJ1-3|13|.
ASSRGTDSGNTIY
>TRBV3-1/TRBV3-2|.|TRBJ2-7|14|TRBD2
ASSRTPSGPAYEQY
>TRBV12-5|.|TRBJ2-3|13|.
ASGLIQGRTDTQY
>TRBV9|.|TRBJ2-7|15|TRBD1
ASSVDPTGLVTDEQY
>TRBV2|.|TRBJ2-5|11|.
ASSDATQETQY
>TRBV11-3|few|TRBJ2-7|10|.
ASSLDLDEQY
>TRBV7-9|.|TRBJ2-1|13|.
ASSLRGATYNEQF
>TRBV7-8|.|TRBJ2-7|10|.
ASSHLSNEQY
>TRBV7-9|.|TRBJ1-3|16|TRBD1
ASSPRPRQGASGNTIY
>TRBV27|.|TRBJ1-1|11|.
ASNFQGGTEAF
>TRBV10-2|.|TRBJ2-1|13|TRBD1
ASSGQGAAWNEQF
>TRBV12-5|few|TRBJ2-3|12|.
ASGLGTSTDTQY
>TRBV28|.|TRBJ1-1|11|.
ASTPGGNDEAF
>TRBV28|.|TRBJ2-1|11|.
ASKSGTYNEQF
>TRBV19|.|TRBJ2-2|11|.
ASSIVGGGELF
>TRBV5-6|.|TRBJ1-6|12|.
ASARGVLDSPLH
>TRBV11-2|.|TRBJ2-2|15|.
ASGRSRRSRNTGELF
>TRBV19|.|TRBJ2-7|13|TRBD1
ASSIGQGRSYEQY